This T cell receptor beta chain was identified during a study of identifying expanded T cells in peripheral blood. Healthy donors had no documented immune events, such as infections, while sampled. Study-wide results and limits: Variance in clone template counts between approximately 2-week samples significantly increased with total template count across all healthy donors.

A note on this clone: Its antigen is currently unknown.

Assay: immunoSEQ multiplex PCR; the TCRdb copy retains only in-frame clones and omits some. The repertoire holds about 130,000 clones, with approximately 86% as singletons. The specimen was blood. This sequence originates from a person between 18 and 75 years old in good health.

CDR3 in amino acids: CSVVLDEVDYGYTF. DNA for the CDR3: TGCAGCGTTGTACTGGATGAGGTGGACTATGGCTACACCTTC. The chain uses TRBV29-1 and TRBJ1-2, with D unclear. The CDR3 totals 14 residues. V lost 4 bases and J 3 bases, leaving 15 bases between the germline ends. CDR1 SQVTM and CDR2 ANQGSEA come from the germline V gene.